Following are 18 T cell receptor beta chains from one sample sequenced in a study of blood T cell repertoires in COVID-19. Data came from immunoSEQ multiplex PCR; TCRdb stores just in-frame clones and leaves some out. Of 23,000 or so clones in the sample, roughly 83% were seen once. The sample was peripheral blood. All receptors derive from a human donor with active COVID-19. The donor label of this sample is uncertain.

The chain recombines TRBV5-6 with TRBJ2-2, with D perhaps matching TRBD2 (6 bases). V was cut by 4 bases and J by 5 bases, with 6 bases left in between. Germline V gene sequence: CDR1 SGHDT, CDR2 YYEEEE. This CDR3 has 12 residues. For the CDR3, the DNA is TGTGCCAGCAGCCTAGCGACCGGGGAGCTGTTTTTT. This encodes CASSLATGELFF.

In nucleotides, the CDR3 is TGCAGCGTTGAATACCGACAGGGTACAGATACGCAGTATTTT. It is translated as CSVEYRQGTDTQYF. The genes are TRBV29-1 and TRBJ2-3, with TRBD1 identical over 7 bases. In germline, CDR1 is SQVTM, CDR2 ANQGSEA. The CDR3 loop spans 14 amino acids. Germline trimming cut 2 bases from V and 3 bases from J; bases unmatched to any gene: 5.

The V gene is TRBV5-3, the J gene TRBJ1-1; D is uncertain. TRBV5-3 is an open reading frame whose function is uncertain. The CDR3 loop spans 12 amino acids. V lost 4 bases and J lost 6, with 10 bases in between. The CDR3 spells CARSPPQAEAFF. In nucleotides, the CDR3 is TGTGCCAGAAGCCCGCCCCAGGCTGAAGCTTTCTTT.

This chain connects TRBV9 to TRBJ1-6; D is ambiguous. Germline values: CDR1 SGDLS, CDR2 YYNGEE. The CDR3 has 13 amino acids. Trimming removed 5 bases from V and 3 bases from J, with 6 bases in between. In nucleotides, the CDR3 is TGTGCCAGCAGGGAGGACTATAATTCACCCCTCCACTTT. Translating gives CASREDYNSPLHF.

The V and J genes are TRBV9 and TRBJ1-6; possible D gene TRBD1, 5 bases. Germline-derived CDR1 and CDR2 are SGDLS and YYNGEE. The CDR3 totals 16 residues. Trimming removed 0 bases from V and 8 bases from J, with 15 bases in between. CDR3 residues: CASSVEAGLIYSPLHF. As DNA, the CDR3 is TGTGCCAGCAGCGTAGAGGCAGGGTTGATTTATTCACCCCTCCACTTT. The entire variable domain, with the rest obtained from reference TRBV9 and TRBJ1-6, is as follows: DSGVTQTPKHLITATGQRVTLRCSPRSGDLSVYWYQQSLDQGLQFLIQYYNGEERAKGNILERFSAQQFPDLHSELNLSSLELGDSALYFCASSVEAGLIYSPLHFGNGTRLTVT.

This sequence joins TRBV7-8 and TRBJ2-7; D might be TRBD1 (5 bases). This CDR3 spans 15 amino acids. V was clipped by 1 base and J by 4 bases, with 14 bases between them. Per germline, CDR1 SGHVS and CDR2 FQNEAQ. CDR3 loop: CASSLVFQGWYEQYF. The CDR3 DNA reads TGTGCCAGCAGCTTAGTGTTCCAGGGTTGGTACGAGCAGTACTTC.

The chain recombines TRBV7-3 with TRBJ1-1; maybe TRBD1 (5 bases). The CDR3 is made up of 16 amino acids. Trimming removed 0 bases from V and 0 bases from J, with 11 bases in between. Looked up from germline, CDR1 is SGHTA and CDR2 is FQGTGA. The CDR3 is CASSLTGGGMNTEAFF. In nucleotides, the CDR3 is TGTGCCAGCAGCTTAACCGGCGGGGGAATGAACACTGAAGCTTTCTTT.

CDR3 in amino acids: CATSRDISTDTQYF. The CDR3 DNA reads TGTGCCACCAGCAGAGATATTAGCACAGATACGCAGTATTTT. V gene TRBV15 combines with J gene TRBJ2-3; no reliable D call. The CDR3 contains 14 residues. Germline V gives CDR1 LNHNV, CDR2 YYDKDF (reference sequence). Deletions cut 0 bases from V and 0 bases from J, with 4 bases between.

The V gene is TRBV28, the J gene TRBJ2-1; D call uncertain. Trimming pared 6 bases from V and 8 bases from J, leaving 20 bases between. The germline gives CDR1 MDHEN, CDR2 SYDVKM. The CDR3 extends over 15 amino acids. The CDR3 protein is CASRFGDLPRDEQFF. The CDR3 DNA sequence: TGTGCCAGCAGGTTTGGAGACCTACCACGAGATGAGCAGTTCTTC.

The rearrangement uses TRBV18 and TRBJ2-7, with D possibly being TRBD1 (6 bases). The CDR3 has 15 amino acids. Trimming shortened V by 2 bases and J by 3 bases, and 14 bases separated the two germline ends. The germline V gene encodes CDR1 KGHSH and CDR2 LQKENI. CDR3 sequence (DNA): TGTGCCAGCTCACCATCCCCAGGGGCTGACTACGAGCAGTACTTC. It encodes CASSPSPGADYEQYF.

The chain employs TRBV7-9 and TRBJ2-1; 12 bases agree with TRBD2. With 5 bases clipped from V and 5 bases from J, the junction kept 7 bases outside the gene matches. Germline values: CDR1 SEHNR, CDR2 FQNEAQ (reference sequence). The CDR3 is made up of 16 amino acids. The CDR3 DNA reads TGTGCCAGCAGCCACCGGACTAGCGGGGCAAACAATGAGCAGTTCTTC. Translated: CASSHRTSGANNEQFF.

V usage is TRBV9 and J usage is TRBJ2-3, with 7 nucleotides matching TRBD1. The ends lost 3 bases at V and 4 bases at J; junction bases unmatched: 8. There are 15 residues in the CDR3. Germline V gene data show CDR1 as SGDLS and CDR2 as YYNGEE. The CDR3, as DNA: TGTGCCAGCAGCGAGGGGGCGCATGGAGCAGATACGCAGTATTTT. Translating gives CASSEGAHGADTQYF.

The chain joins TRBV15 to TRBJ2-7; 10 bases map to TRBD2. The CDR3 is made up of 15 amino acids. Germline V gives CDR1 LNHNV, CDR2 YYDKDF (reference sequence). V lost 5 bases, J lost 3 bases, and 7 bases stayed unmatched. The CDR3 DNA sequence: TGTGCCACCAGCTCGAATCCTAGCGGGAGCTACGAGCAGTACTTC. It yields the protein CATSSNPSGSYEQYF.

This clone showed up just a few times. The rearrangement joins TRBV28 to TRBJ2-7; D may be TRBD2 (5 bases). Trimming took off 7 bases at V and 1 base at J, with 14 bases between the two ends. The CDR3 is 14 amino acids. Germline assignment: CDR1 MDHEN and CDR2 SYDVKM. The CDR3 DNA is TGTGCCAGCAACCCAGCGGAAAGATCCTACGAGCAGTACTTC. This sequence encodes CASNPAERSYEQYF.

This clone was counted only a few times. The chain combines TRBV28 with TRBJ2-1; D possibly corresponds to TRBD1 (6 bases). V lost 1 base and J lost 4, with 14 bases in between. Germline V gene lookup returns CDR1 MDHEN and CDR2 SYDVKM. The CDR3 runs 16 residues. CDR3 loop: CASSLSGTGSYNEQFF. The CDR3 nucleotides read TGTGCCAGCAGTTTATCGGGAACAGGGTCGTACAATGAGCAGTTCTTC.

The chain has TRBV5-6 and TRBJ1-1, with D maybe TRBD1 (5 bases). Trimming took 4 bases from V and 2 from J, leaving 9 bases between them. Germline V gene lookup returns CDR1 SGHDT and CDR2 YYEEEE. The CDR3 loop spans 13 amino acids. In DNA, the CDR3 is TGTGCCAGCAGCGCCACAGGAAACACTGAAGCTTTCTTT. It translates to CASSATGNTEAFF. The full variable domain, completed using reference TRBV5-6 and TRBJ1-1, is DAGVTQSPTHLIKTRGQQVTLRCSPKSGHDTVSWYQQALGQGPQFIFQYYEEEERQRGNFPDRFSGHQFPNYSSELNVNALLLGDSALYLCASSATGNTEAFFGQGTRLTVV.

This clone appeared a few times. The chain uses TRBV7-2 and TRBJ2-7, with TRBD2 matching 7 bases. CDR1 and CDR2 from the germline V gene are SGHTA and FQGNSA. The CDR3 extends over 14 amino acids. The V and J ends lost 3 bases and 4 bases, in that order; junction bases with no gene match: 6. CDR3 DNA: TGTGCCAGCAGCTTGCCGGGACTATGGTACGAGCAGTACTTC. Translated: CASSLPGLWYEQYF.

The V and J genes are TRBV5-1 and TRBJ2-7; the match to TRBD2 covers 10 bases. The V gene end was trimmed by 5 bases and the J gene end by 6 bases; junction bases not matched to a gene: 11. The CDR3 has 15 amino acids. The germline V gene has CDR1 SGHRS and CDR2 YFSETQ. This chain's CDR3 is CASRSPAGGPAEQYF. The CDR3 bases are TGCGCCAGCAGATCCCCAGCGGGGGGGCCTGCCGAGCAGTACTTC.